These 5 T cell receptor beta chains originate from one sample sequenced in a study of read filtering for tumor transcriptome and immune sequencing. The library was built from around 380 ng RNA with molecular barcoded adaptors for alpha/delta and beta/gamma chains. TCRdb recomputed calls from the reads with MiXCR, one row per CDR3 protein. The table shows around 140,000 distinct CDR3 sequences, with roughly 13% occurring only once. Sequences were obtained from a population of CD138-negative cells sorted from bone marrow. The origin of the receptors is a donor older than 35 with multiple myeloma.

A single count supports this clonotype. Being one base from a much bigger clone, this may be a read error. This sequence joins TRBV7-2 and TRBJ2-5, with D perhaps TRBD1 (6 bases). Germline V CDR1 and CDR2: SGHTA, FQGNSA. The CDR3 sequence is 12 residues long. CDR3 coding DNA: TGTGCCAGCAATCAGGGGAGAGAGATCCAGTACTTC. This sequence encodes CASNQGREIQYF. Full variable domain (missing parts from reference TRBV7-2 and TRBJ2-5): GAGVSQSPSNKVTEKGKDVELRCDPISGHTALYWYRQSLGQGLEFLIYFQGNSAPDKSGLPSDRFSAERTGGSVSTLTIQRTQQEDSAVYLCASNQGREIQYFGPGTRLLVL.

This clonotype has just a few counts. CDR3 loop: CASSVGRARDEAFF. The CDR3 region has the DNA TGTGCCAGCAGCGTCGGACGGGCTAGGGATGAAGCTTTCTTT. This sequence joins TRBV19 and TRBJ1-1, with no clear D. Trimming left V 9 bases short and J 7 bases short, with 21 bases between. Germline V gene sequence: CDR1 LNHDA, CDR2 SQIVND (reference sequence). This CDR3 has 14 residues. Using reference TRBV19 and TRBJ1-1 for the parts outside the CDR3, the full variable domain is DGGITQSPKYLFRKEGQNVTLSCEQNLNHDAMYWYRQDPGQGLRLIYYSQIVNDFQKGDIAEGYSVSREKKESFPLTVTSAQKNPTAFYLCASSVGRARDEAFFGQGTRLTVV.

Note on this clonotype: This may be a read error, as it is one base from a much larger clone. The rearrangement uses TRBV7-8 and TRBJ2-2, with D hard to call. V was trimmed by 0 bases and J by 9 bases, leaving 8 bases between them. CDR1 is SGHVS, CDR2 FQNEAQ, per germline. The CDR3 is 13 residues long. The CDR3 DNA reads TGTGCCAGCAGCTTAGCGGGAACCAGGGAGCTGTTTTTT. Its translation is CASSLAGTRELFF. Combining the CDR3 with reference TRBV7-8 and TRBJ2-2 gives the whole variable domain GAGVSQSPRYKVAKRGQDVALRCDPISGHVSLFWYQQALGQGPEFLTYFQNEAQLDKSGLPSDRFFAERPEGSVSTLKIQRTQQEDSAVYLCASSLAGTRELFFGEGSRLTVL.

This clonotype was seen repeatedly, ten times or more. The genes are TRBV4-3 and TRBJ2-7, with 8 nucleotides matching TRBD1. The CDR3 covers 15 residues. V shed 3 bases, J shed 2 bases, and the junction held 6 bases outside the gene matches. Germline V gene lookup returns CDR1 LGHNA and CDR2 YSLEER. The CDR3 protein is CASSQSGTGAYEQYF. The CDR3 DNA follows: TGCGCCAGCAGCCAGTCCGGGACAGGAGCCTACGAGCAGTACTTC.

In this sample, this clonotype turned up a few times. This chain joins TRBV19 and TRBJ1-2; 7 nucleotides match TRBD1. The CDR3 has 14 amino acids. J lost 0 bases, V lost 6 bases, and 4 bases had no gene match. Germline V gene sequence: CDR1 LNHDA, CDR2 SQIVND (reference sequence). CDR3 bases: TGTGCCAGTAGAACGACAGGGACTAACTATGGCTACACCTTC. It specifies CASRTTGTNYGYTF.